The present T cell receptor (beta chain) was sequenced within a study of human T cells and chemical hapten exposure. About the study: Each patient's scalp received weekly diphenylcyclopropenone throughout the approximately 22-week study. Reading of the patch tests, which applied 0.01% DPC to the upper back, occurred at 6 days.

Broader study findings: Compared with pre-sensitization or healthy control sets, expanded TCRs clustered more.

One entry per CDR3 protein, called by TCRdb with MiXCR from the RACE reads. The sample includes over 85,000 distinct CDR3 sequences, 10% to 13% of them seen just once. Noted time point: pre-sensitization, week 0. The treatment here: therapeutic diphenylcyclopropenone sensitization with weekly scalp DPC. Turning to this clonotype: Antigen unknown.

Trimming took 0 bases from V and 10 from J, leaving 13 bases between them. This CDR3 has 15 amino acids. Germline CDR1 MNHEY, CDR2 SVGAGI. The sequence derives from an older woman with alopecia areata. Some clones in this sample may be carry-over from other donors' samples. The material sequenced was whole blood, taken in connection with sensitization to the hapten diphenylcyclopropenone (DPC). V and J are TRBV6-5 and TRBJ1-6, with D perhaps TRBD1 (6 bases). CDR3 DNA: TGTGCCAGCAGTTACTCGAATCCAGGGGACTCACCCCTCCACTTT. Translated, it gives CASSYSNPGDSPLHF.